This entry lists 18 T cell receptor beta chains sequenced from one sample in a study of cytomegalovirus exposure and HLA in healthy donors. It was with 60 Vbeta and 13 Jbeta primers that the PCR ran. Sequenced by immunoSEQ multiplex PCR; TCRdb stores in-frame clones only, minus some. The repertoire consists of about 99,000 clones, with approximately 72% occurring once and the leading ten covering 2.5% to 4%. The sample was PBMCs. The receptors derive from a woman aged 50 to 65 in good health and CMV-seronegative.

The chain carries TRBV5-4 and TRBJ2-2, with D possibly TRBD1 on 5 matching bases. V was cut by 3 bases and J by 2 bases, with 14 bases left in between. This CDR3 contains 16 residues. From germline, CDR1 is SGHNT and CDR2 YYREEE (reference sequence). CDR3 in amino acids: CASSSRQNSNTGELFF. CDR3 bases: TGTGCCAGCAGCTCCAGACAGAACTCAAACACCGGGGAGCTGTTTTTT. Full variable domain (missing parts from reference TRBV5-4 and TRBJ2-2): ETGVTQSPTHLIKTRGQQVTLRCSSQSGHNTVSWYQQALGQGPQFIFQYYREEENGRGNFPPRFSGLQFPNYSSELNVNALELDDSALYLCASSSRQNSNTGELFFGEGSRLTVL.

J is TRBJ2-1 and V is TRBV11-2, with 9 bases that match TRBD2. V shed 0 bases, J shed 12 bases, and the junction held 12 bases outside the gene matches. This CDR3 is 16 amino acids long. Germline assignment: CDR1 SGHAT and CDR2 FQNNGV. The CDR3 loop reads CASSLDQWTSAYGQFF. Written as DNA, the CDR3 is TGTGCCAGCAGCTTAGATCAGTGGACTAGCGCTTATGGGCAGTTCTTC.

The gene calls are TRBV6-6 and TRBJ1-4; 7 bases map to TRBD1. The V and J ends lost 3 bases and 7 bases, in that order; junction bases with no gene match: 8. The CDR3 consists of 15 residues. Germline CDR1 and CDR2: MNHNY and SVGAGI (reference sequence). This CDR3 is CASSYQTGMSEKLFF. Here the CDR3 DNA reads TGTGCCAGCAGTTATCAGACAGGGATGTCTGAAAAACTGTTTTTT.

The chain joins TRBV11-3 to TRBJ2-3, with D maybe TRBD1 (5 bases). The CDR3 has 11 amino acids. Trimming took 5 bases from V and 14 from J, leaving 14 bases between them. Germline V CDR1 and CDR2: SGHNT, YENEEA. The chain's CDR3 is CASSPGRGVYF. CDR3 sequence (DNA): TGTGCCAGCAGCCCAGGGCGTGGAGTGTATTTT.

The CDR3 loop is CASTRGSYEQYF. CDR3 bases: TGTGCCAGCACCCGGGGTTCCTACGAGCAGTACTTC. The J gene is TRBJ2-7, the V gene TRBV2; perhaps TRBD2 as D (5 bases). V dropped 7 bases and J dropped 1 base, with 8 bases sitting between them. The CDR3 length is 12 residues. CDR1 SNHLY and CDR2 FYNNEI come from the germline V gene.

The V gene is TRBV5-6, the J gene TRBJ2-7; 8 positions match TRBD1. Per germline, CDR1 SGHDT and CDR2 YYEEEE. V lost 3 bases, J lost 9 bases, and 17 bases stayed unmatched. The CDR3 loop spans 16 amino acids. The chain's CDR3 is CASSSPGTGHTLRQYF. In DNA form, the CDR3 reads TGTGCCAGCAGCTCCCCCGGGACAGGACATACCTTGCGGCAGTACTTC.

The J gene is TRBJ2-7, the V gene TRBV19; 8 bases agree with TRBD1. V shed 3 bases, J shed 0 bases, and the junction held 7 bases outside the gene matches. The CDR3 runs 16 residues. Per the germline V gene, CDR1 is LNHDA and CDR2 is SQIVND (reference sequence). CDR3 DNA: TGTGCCAGTAGTATGCGAATCACAGGGGGCTCCTACGAGCAGTACTTC. Protein product: CASSMRITGGSYEQYF.

The rearrangement uses TRBV2 and TRBJ1-2; 9 bases fit TRBD1. CDR1 and CDR2 (germline): SNHLY, FYNNEI. The CDR3 runs 15 residues. V lost 6 bases to trimming and J lost 8 bases; unmatched junction nucleotides: 13. CDR3 residues: CASRAGTGTTWGYTF. The CDR3 bases are TGTGCCAGCAGGGCCGGGACAGGGACTACGTGGGGCTACACCTTC.

The CDR3 nucleotides are TGTGCCAGCAAGGGTAGCGGATTGGGTAATGAGCAGTTCTTC. This encodes CASKGSGLGNEQFF. The chain combines TRBV28 with TRBJ2-1; D is possibly TRBD2 (6 bases). The V gene lost 7 bases and the J gene lost 7 bases, with 17 bases spanning the gap. In germline, CDR1 is MDHEN, CDR2 SYDVKM. The CDR3 is 14 residues long.

The chain joins TRBV5-1 to TRBJ1-5, with a tentative D call TRBD1 (5 bases). The CDR3 is 16 residues long. Germline V gives CDR1 SGHRS, CDR2 YFSETQ. The germline V and J ends were trimmed by 1 base and 3 bases, with 14 bases remaining between them. The CDR3 protein is CASSLSGGYDNQPQHF. CDR3 nucleotides: TGCGCCAGCAGCTTGAGCGGGGGTTATGACAATCAGCCCCAGCATTTT.

The chain employs TRBV29-1 and TRBJ2-1, with TRBD2 identical over 7 bases. The length of the CDR3 is 13 residues. V was pared by 4 bases and J by 7 bases, with 7 bases of the junction left unmatched. Per germline, CDR1 SQVTM and CDR2 ANQGSEA. DNA of the CDR3: TGCAGCGTTGGGGAGGGGTTCGTGAATGAGCAGTTCTTC. It translates to CSVGEGFVNEQFF.

Remarks on this clone: An end of the junction does not agree with germline; a read error may underlie this. This chain uses TRBV10-3 with TRBJ2-3, with TRBD2 identical over 10 bases. This CDR3 comprises 17 residues. From germline, CDR1 is ENHRY and CDR2 SYGVKD. CDR3 in amino acids: CVIMDPSGRESTDTQYF. The CDR3 region has the DNA TGTGTCATCATGGATCCTAGCGGGAGAGAAAGCACAGATACGCAGTATTTT.

The gene calls are TRBV11-3 and TRBJ2-7; 10 nucleotides match TRBD2. V lost 1 base and J lost 6; bases outside the gene matches: 9. The CDR3 totals 16 residues. Per germline, CDR1 SGHNT and CDR2 YENEEA. CDR3 in DNA: TGTGCCAGCAGCTTAGTCACTAGCGGGATTGGACCCGAGCAGTACTTC. Translated: CASSLVTSGIGPEQYF.

The rearrangement links TRBV2 to TRBJ1-5; D unresolved. With 10 bases removed from V and 3 bases from J, the gap between germline ends came to 16 bases. Germline assignment: CDR1 SNHLY and CDR2 FYNNEI. The CDR3 length is 14 residues. For the CDR3, the DNA is TGTGCCACCTCCCCCGCGGCGAACAATCAGCCCCAGCATTTT. Protein product: CATSPAANNQPQHF.

This clone showed up just a few times. This chain joins TRBV2 and TRBJ1-3; TRBD1 is a possible D gene (6 bases). Trimming cost V 4 bases and J 4 bases, with 14 bases left between them. The length of the CDR3 is 15 residues. Germline CDR1 reads SNHLY; CDR2 reads FYNNEI. The DNA of the CDR3 is TGTGCCAGCAGTGCTTACAGGGCTGAAGGAAACACCATATATTTT. Protein: CASSAYRAEGNTIYF.

V and J are TRBV5-1 and TRBJ1-3; weak D call: TRBD1 (5 bases). V was cut by 4 bases and J by 4 bases, with 12 bases left in between. Germline-derived CDR1 and CDR2 are SGHRS and YFSETQ. The CDR3 runs 14 residues. CDR3 residues: CASSQGLMGNTIYF. CDR3 bases: TGCGCCAGCAGCCAGGGACTAATGGGAAACACCATATATTTT. Full variable domain (missing parts from reference TRBV5-1 and TRBJ1-3): KAGVTQTPRYLIKTRGQQVTLSCSPISGHRSVSWYQQTPGQGLQFLFEYFSETQRNKGNFPGRFSGRQFSNSRSEMNVSTLELGDSALYLCASSQGLMGNTIYFGEGSWLTVV.

This chain uses TRBV11-2 with TRBJ2-7; tentatively, D is TRBD2 (5 bases). V was trimmed by 5 bases and J by 1 base, leaving 18 bases between them. Germline V gene sequence: CDR1 SGHAT, CDR2 FQNNGV. The CDR3 runs to 16 residues. Here the CDR3 reads CASSPRRGAQSYEQYF. DNA of the CDR3: TGTGCCAGCAGCCCCCGACGGGGAGCGCAATCCTACGAGCAGTACTTC.

The rearrangement links TRBV7-2 to TRBJ2-2, with D tentatively TRBD1 (5 bases). Germline CDR1 SGHTA, CDR2 FQGNSA. Trimming removed 3 bases from V and 0 bases from J, with 5 bases in between. The CDR3 is made up of 14 amino acids. The DNA for the CDR3 is TGTGCCAGCAGCTTGACAGCGAACACCGGGGAGCTGTTTTTT. This translates into CASSLTANTGELFF.